This TCR beta chain was recorded in a study of post-analysis software for immune sequencing data. General observations from the study: Controls showed lower frequencies than patients for five TRBV segments, and TRBV5-6, TRBV5-1 and TRBV20-1 were among these.

The sample holds a few counts of this clonotype. The antigen remains unidentified. Unique-molecular-identifier-tagged TCR beta cDNA libraries were used. TCRdb re-derived calls from the PCR reads in MiXCR, one entry per CDR3 protein. This table has almost 700,000 distinct CDR3 sequences, 55% to 70% appearing once. The V gene's germline CDR1 is ENHRY and CDR2 SYGVKD. Trimming took 2 bases from V and 3 from J; bases not matched to a gene: 7. CDR3 size: 15 residues. This rearrangement joins TRBV10-3 to TRBJ2-7; 7 nucleotides line up with TRBD2. Sequencing was carried out using blood. The receptor was derived from a girl aged 2 to 10 with multiple sclerosis. CDR3 sequence: CAISETVASGYEQYF. DNA for the CDR3: TGTGCCATCAGTGAGACAGTGGCTAGCGGCTACGAGCAGTACTTC.